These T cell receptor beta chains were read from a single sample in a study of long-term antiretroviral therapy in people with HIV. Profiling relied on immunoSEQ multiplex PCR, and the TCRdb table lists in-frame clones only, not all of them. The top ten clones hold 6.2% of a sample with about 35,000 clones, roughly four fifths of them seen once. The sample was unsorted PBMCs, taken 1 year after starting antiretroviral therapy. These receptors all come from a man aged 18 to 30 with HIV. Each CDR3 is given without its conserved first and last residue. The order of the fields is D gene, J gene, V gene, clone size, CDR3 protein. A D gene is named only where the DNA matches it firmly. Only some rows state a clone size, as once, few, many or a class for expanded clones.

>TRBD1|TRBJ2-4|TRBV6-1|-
ASSGAANRQGRSKNIQY
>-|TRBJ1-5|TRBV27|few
ASSLKGSQPQH
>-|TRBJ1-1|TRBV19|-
ASSIAAGSGSNTEAF
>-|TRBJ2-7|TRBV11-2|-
ASSQLTYEQY
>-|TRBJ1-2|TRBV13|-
ASSLEGVGGYT
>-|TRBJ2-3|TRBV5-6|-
ASSPRGPRLAPNLVTQY
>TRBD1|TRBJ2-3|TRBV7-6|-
ASSLSGGSTDTQY
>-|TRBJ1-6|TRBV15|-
ATSRVREAYNSPLH
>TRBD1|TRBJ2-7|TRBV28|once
ASRPGTAFYEQY
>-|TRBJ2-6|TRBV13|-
ASSFRAGANVLT